This TCR beta chain came from a study of cytomegalovirus exposure and HLA in healthy donors (TCRdb year 2017). For context, the study as a whole: According to an earlier analysis of 587 of the donors, about 180 million T cells yielded 117 million unique TCR beta sequences and approximately 280 Gb of sequence data. Approximately 300 gigabases of sequencing data and approximately 85 million unique TCR sequences were included in an early release covering roughly 700 HLA-typed donors. The genetic ancestry cluster associated with self-reported Caucasian donors included 81% of the 398 genotyped donors. The aim of the study was to test whether cataloging public T cell receptors could identify signatures of past pathogen exposure. The study profiled the T cell repertoires of hundreds of subjects by immunosequencing and related them to cytomegalovirus serostatus. Along with the roughly 670-subject first cohort, a separate validation cohort of over 90 different subjects was used. To predict cytomegalovirus infection status, the study brought together high-throughput TCR immunosequencing, statistical association of individual TCRs with disease status, and machine learning. A later analysis re-examined previously published TCR beta repertoires from more than 650 donors and added high-resolution HLA genotyping to investigate patterns of TCR occurrence. In the later analysis, no new phenotypic data were used to find candidate immune exposures; instead, reliance was placed on TCR beta sequences and their occurrence across donors. An earlier analysis of about 600 of the donors used high-throughput TCR beta sequencing to judge whether each TCR beta V gene segment behaved as functional or pseudogenic. Alongside the repertoire data, information on donor age, sex, ethnicity and CMV serostatus was compiled. In a later genetic analysis, genome-wide SNP genotypes for about three fifths of the roughly 670 donors were used, and that subset was treated as a discovery cohort. Every repertoire in the discovery cohort had been generated on one and the same sequencing platform. HLA typing included class I and class II loci at four-digit resolution. Typing coverage differed by locus: A, B, C, DRB1 and DQB1 were typed in roughly 620-630 donors, DQA1 in roughly 510, DPA1 in 600 to 610, and DPB1 in approximately 450. Roughly 5 DR-DQ haplotypes were handled as single units for association and clustering because linkage in the cohort was strong. Among around 400 genotyped donors of the cohort, an average of about 240,000 unique TCR beta nucleotide sequences were sequenced per donor, roughly 18% of them non-productive.

The library was produced with the immunoSEQ multiplex PCR assay. A mixture of 60 forward primers for TCR Vbeta segments and 13 reverse primers for TCR Jbeta segments was used in the multiplex PCR. The CDR3 region of rearranged TCR beta genes was amplified from genomic DNA by a multiplex PCR assay. The amplified TCR beta libraries were sequenced on the Illumina HiSeq System as 87-base-pair reads. The paper's data handling went like this. Across the roughly 700 repertoires, a later analysis counted approximately 83 million unique TCR beta chains, around 11 million of which were shared by at least two donors. A nearest-neighbor algorithm error-corrected the raw reads and collapsed the reads into unique sequences, merging closely related sequences to remove PCR and sequencing errors. Alignment of CDR3 sequences to IMGT reference sequences was used to assign V, D and J gene segments. For a sequence to be retained, at least a six-nucleotide match to both a V gene segment and a J gene segment was required. Rearrangements were called productive when the CDR3 lacked stop codons and stayed in frame with V and J; all others were non-productive. Following IMGT convention, CDR3 was defined as the stretch from the second conserved V-encoded cysteine up to the conserved J-encoded phenylalanine. The earlier analysis of fewer than 700 of the donors excluded sequences that lacked an unambiguous match to a single V gene segment. An earlier analysis of approximately 590 of the donors classified V segments as functional when productive rearrangements were above 56.7% and as segregating when the standard deviation between donors was above 5%. A statistical classification framework was built for diagnosing cytomegalovirus status from the catalog of TCR beta chain sequences. V and J gene assignment, in a later analysis, came from comparing TCR nucleotide sequences with IMGT/GENE-DB human TR gene sequences. Using the TCRdist pipeline, a later analysis assigned CDR3 sequences along with most-parsimonious VDJ recombination scenarios. In a later analysis, each TCR beta chain was defined by its CDR3 amino acid sequence together with its V-gene family, and reads without a unique V-gene family were excluded. In a later analysis, some 600 highly shared, low-generation-probability nucleotide sequences were removed to address suspected cross-contamination and a sequencing artifact. In a later analysis, a clonal expansion index for each public chain was calculated from normalized within-repertoire ranks of inferred template counts. In a later analysis, generation probabilities were computed using a VDJ recombination model fitted to out-of-frame rearrangements, and the results were checked against IGoR. A later analysis scored TCR-TCR, TCR-HLA and TCR-CMV co-occurrence with hypergeometric tests, applying a repertoire-size bias correction to TCR pairs. False discovery rates were estimated in a later analysis by permuting HLA or CMV assignments 20 times. In a later analysis, co-occurring TCRs were grouped using DBSCAN, and TCRdist sequence similarity was added for clustering within HLA-allele-positive subsets. Repertoires with fewer than 30,000 or more than 120,000 public chains, plus five repertoires with anomalous nucleotide sharing, were excluded from co-occurrence clustering. This is the immuneACCESS table as TCRdb keeps it, with only in-frame sequences that have V and J called. A part of the clones is gone; compared with another copy, unresolved V genes explain less than half, and the rest is unexplained. V and J calls plus clone size are reproduced from that table; the DNA served to infer D and trimming. The sample profile shows approximately 100,000 clones; less than 85% of them were found once. The ten largest make up less than 2% of the sample.

V loses 8 bases of germline sequence and J loses 10 bases, and the interval between the two ends is 23 bases. Per the germline V gene (reference sequence), MNHEY is the CDR1 and SMNVEV is the CDR2. The CDR3 holds 14 amino acids from the cysteine to the phenylalanine. Only the CDR3 portion is preserved as DNA: 42 bases, with reading frame beginning at the first base. In total, approximately 690 healthy bone marrow donors made up the cohort. At the time of sampling, all cohort members were nominally healthy, though unrecorded immune exposures were likely present. The donor was CMV seronegative and was included in the group of 352 seronegative cohort members. A peripheral blood sample was collected from each donor, and TCR beta sequencing was performed on peripheral blood mononuclear cells. Genomic DNA extraction from the blood cell samples was performed with the Qiagen DNeasy Blood Extraction Kit. Of note for this clone: Its antigen is currently not known. Base-call qualities are not available, and no considerably larger clone is one nucleotide away.

Overall study results and their limits: While some public TCRs were present in many individuals, most TCR sequences turned up only very rarely across donors. The study gave a list of under 200 TCR beta chains associated with cytomegalovirus. This cohort had only TCR beta chains sequenced, and the lack of alpha or paired-chain data limited which features could be detected. Compared with equally common non-associated chains, HLA-associated TCR beta chains in a later analysis were more clonally expanded and had lower generation probabilities. Roughly uniform sequencing depth across donors was assumed in presence/absence analyses, although this assumption may not hold. The 87-base-pair reads could not distinguish some IMGT-functional V segments, including TRBV6-2 and TRBV6-3, so those segments were excluded. According to a later genetic analysis, donors in an Asian-associated ancestry cluster had fewer N-insertions in productive TCRs than the roughly 700-donor mean. The authors suggested that the approach could potentially be generalized to other disease states and immunological phenotypes. An earlier analysis of approximately 530 of the donors showed that most TCR beta V segments appeared in productive rearrangements either about 87% or about 30% of the time, which broadly matched IMGT annotations. In a later genetic analysis, a missense DCLRE1C variant was associated with V-gene and J-gene trimming of TCR beta chains, and the association was replicated in an independent cohort. Correlated functional status among segregating V segments might be attributable to linkage disequilibrium, but an unknown experimental factor could not be ruled out. Because HLA typing was missing for some donors at each locus, association tests included only the typed subset. Strong co-occurrence of HLA alleles, especially DR and DQ, made assigning TCR associations to individual alleles difficult. In both the original and validation cohorts, the classifier was reported to diagnose cytomegalovirus status with high specificity and sensitivity. According to a later analysis, parvovirus B19, influenza, CMV and Epstein-Barr virus appeared linked to several top co-occurrence clusters. Immune exposure information for the cohort was limited to CMV serostatus. At a false discovery rate of 0.05, a later analysis linked some 17,000 TCR beta sequences to specific HLA alleles. According to a later analysis, TCR association rates differed among HLA loci, with DRB1 alleles showing the most associated TCRs and HLA-C alleles showing the fewest. A few of the identified cytomegalovirus-associated TCR beta chains were confirmed in vitro to be specific for cytomegalovirus antigens. A cluster of highly shared sequence variants was judged likely to represent a technical artifact of the sequencing pipeline. A further reported finding was that TCR beta sequences accurately predicted the HLA-A and HLA-B alleles for most subjects in the first cohort. According to a later analysis, most CMV-associated TCR beta chains appeared to be HLA-restricted, and the HLA associations seemed to be driven largely by CMV exposure. The earlier analysis of some 540 of the donors excluded some 15 rarely observed V segments, including chromosome 9 orphons, because counts were too low.

The chain links TRBV27 with TRBJ1-1, and possibly TRBD1, on 6 matching bases. Sequenced material: PBMCs. The clonotype was recovered from a male donor in good health and CMV-seronegative. In nucleotide form, the sequence is TGTGCCAGCGTAAGGGCCAGTACAGGGATTATAGCTTTCTTT. Translated, it gives CASVRASTGIIAFF.